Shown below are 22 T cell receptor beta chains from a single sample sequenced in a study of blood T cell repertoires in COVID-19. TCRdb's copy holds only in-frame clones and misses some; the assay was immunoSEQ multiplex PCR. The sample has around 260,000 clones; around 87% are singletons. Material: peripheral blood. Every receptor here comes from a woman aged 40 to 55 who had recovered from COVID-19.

Here the CDR3 reads CASSRGGSGRAFF. DNA for the CDR3: TGTGCCAGCAGCCGAGGGGGGAGCGGGAGAGCTTTCTTT. The chain recombines TRBV7-2 with TRBJ1-1, with D possibly matching TRBD1 (6 bases). The germline CDR1 and CDR2 sequences are SGHTA and FQGNSA. The germline V and J ends were trimmed by 5 bases and 10 bases, with 17 bases remaining between them. The CDR3 length is 13 residues.

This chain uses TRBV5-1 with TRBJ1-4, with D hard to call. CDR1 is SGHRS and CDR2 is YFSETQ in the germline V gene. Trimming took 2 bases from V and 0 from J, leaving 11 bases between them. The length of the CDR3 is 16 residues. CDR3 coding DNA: TGCGCCAGCAGCTTAACCGGGAGCCCAACTAATGAAAAACTGTTTTTT. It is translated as CASSLTGSPTNEKLFF.

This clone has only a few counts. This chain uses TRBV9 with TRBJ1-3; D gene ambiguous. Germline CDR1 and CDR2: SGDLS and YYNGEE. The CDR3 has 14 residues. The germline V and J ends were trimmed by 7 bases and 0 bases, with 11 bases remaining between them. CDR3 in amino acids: CASAAGISGNTIYF. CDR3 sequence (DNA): TGTGCCAGCGCCGCGGGGATCTCTGGAAACACCATATATTTT.

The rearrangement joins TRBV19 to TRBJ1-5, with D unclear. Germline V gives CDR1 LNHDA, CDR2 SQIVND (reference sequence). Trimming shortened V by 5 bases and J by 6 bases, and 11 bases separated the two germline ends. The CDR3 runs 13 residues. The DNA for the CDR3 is TGTGCCAGTAGTTCGGGGATGGCTCAGCCCCAGCATTTT. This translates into CASSSGMAQPQHF.

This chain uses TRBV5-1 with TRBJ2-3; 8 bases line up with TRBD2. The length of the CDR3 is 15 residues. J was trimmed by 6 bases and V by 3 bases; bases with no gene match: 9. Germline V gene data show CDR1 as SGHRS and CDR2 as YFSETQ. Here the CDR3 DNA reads TGCGCCAGCAGCTCTGGACTAGCCGACGTCGATACGCAGTATTTT. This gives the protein CASSSGLADVDTQYF.

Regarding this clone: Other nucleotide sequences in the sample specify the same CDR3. CDR3 sequence reads: CASSATGGGEQYF. CDR3 DNA sequence: TGTGCCAGCAGCGCAACAGGGGGTGGAGAGCAGTACTTC. The rearrangement uses TRBV27 and TRBJ2-7; 8 nucleotides align to TRBD1. Germline-derived CDR1 and CDR2 are MNHEY and SMNVEV (reference sequence). The ends lost 6 bases at V and 7 bases at J; junction bases unmatched: 8. This CDR3 has 13 residues.

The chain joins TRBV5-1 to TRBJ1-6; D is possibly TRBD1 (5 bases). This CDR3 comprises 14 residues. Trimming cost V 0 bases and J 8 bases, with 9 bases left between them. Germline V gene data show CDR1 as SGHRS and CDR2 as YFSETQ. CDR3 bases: TGCGCCAGCAGCTTGGGGGGCGCGTATTCACCCCTCCACTTT. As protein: CASSLGGAYSPLHF.

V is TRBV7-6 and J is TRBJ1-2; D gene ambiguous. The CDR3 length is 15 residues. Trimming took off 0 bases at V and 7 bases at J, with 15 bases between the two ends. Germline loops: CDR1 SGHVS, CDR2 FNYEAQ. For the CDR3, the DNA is TGTGCCAGCAGCTTAGCTGGGCGGAGAAGCGGTGGCTACACCTTC. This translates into CASSLAGRRSGGYTF.

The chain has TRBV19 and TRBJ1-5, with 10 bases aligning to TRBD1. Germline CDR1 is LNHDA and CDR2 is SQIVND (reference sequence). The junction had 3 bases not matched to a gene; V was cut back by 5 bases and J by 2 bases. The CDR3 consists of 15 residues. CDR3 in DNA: TGTGCCAGTAGTGCCGGGACAGGGGGCAATCAGCCCCAGCATTTT. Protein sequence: CASSAGTGGNQPQHF.

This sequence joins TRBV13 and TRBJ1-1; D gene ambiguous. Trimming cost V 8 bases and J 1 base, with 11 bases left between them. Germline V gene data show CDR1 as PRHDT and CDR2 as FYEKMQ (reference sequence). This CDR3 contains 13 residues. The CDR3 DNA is TGTGCCAGCGAAGGGCGGGAGAACACTGAAGCTTTCTTT. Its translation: CASEGRENTEAFF.

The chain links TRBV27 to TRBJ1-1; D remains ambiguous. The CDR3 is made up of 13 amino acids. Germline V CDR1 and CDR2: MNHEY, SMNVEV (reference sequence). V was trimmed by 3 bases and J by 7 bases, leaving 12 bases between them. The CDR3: CASSFRHPGEAFF. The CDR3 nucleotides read TGTGCCAGCAGTTTCCGACATCCTGGTGAAGCTTTCTTT.

CDR3 residues: CAISKGAGQGANYGYTF. CDR3 in DNA: TGTGCCATCAGCAAAGGTGCGGGACAGGGGGCTAACTATGGCTACACCTTC. V and J are TRBV10-3 and TRBJ1-2, with 11 bases aligning to TRBD1. This CDR3 has 17 residues. The V segment lost 6 bases and the J segment 0 bases; nucleotides outside the gene matches: 9. CDR1 and CDR2 (germline): ENHRY, SYGVKD.

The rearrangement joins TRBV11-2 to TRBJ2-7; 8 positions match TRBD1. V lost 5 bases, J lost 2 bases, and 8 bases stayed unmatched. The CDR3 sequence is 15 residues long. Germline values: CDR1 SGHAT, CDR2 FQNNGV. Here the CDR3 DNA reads TGTGCCAGCAGCCCCCAGGGGGCGGCTGCCTACGAGCAGTACTTC. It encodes CASSPQGAAAYEQYF.

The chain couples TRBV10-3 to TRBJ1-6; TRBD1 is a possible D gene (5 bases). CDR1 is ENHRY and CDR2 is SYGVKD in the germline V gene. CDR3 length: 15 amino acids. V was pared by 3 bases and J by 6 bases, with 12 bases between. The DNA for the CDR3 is TGTGCCATCAGTGAAGCGGGAGGGACTAATTCACCCCTCCACTTT. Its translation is CAISEAGGTNSPLHF.

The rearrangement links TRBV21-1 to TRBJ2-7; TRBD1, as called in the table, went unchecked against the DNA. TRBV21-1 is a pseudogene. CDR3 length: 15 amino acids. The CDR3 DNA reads TGTGCCAGCAGCAAAAACAGGGCTCCCTCCTACGAGCAGTACTTC. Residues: CASSKNRAPSYEQYF.

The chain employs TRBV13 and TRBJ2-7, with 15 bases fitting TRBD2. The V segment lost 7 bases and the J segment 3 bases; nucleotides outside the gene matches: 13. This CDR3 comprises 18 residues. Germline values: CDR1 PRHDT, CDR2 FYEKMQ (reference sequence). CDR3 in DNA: TGTGCCAGCACCCTATCAGGACTAGCGGGGGGGAGGATCTACGAGCAGTACTTC. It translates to CASTLSGLAGGRIYEQYF.

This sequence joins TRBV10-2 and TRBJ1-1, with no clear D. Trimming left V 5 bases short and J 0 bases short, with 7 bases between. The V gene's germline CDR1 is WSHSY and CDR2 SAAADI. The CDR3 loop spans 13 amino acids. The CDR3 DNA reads TGCGCCAGCAGTCACAGCATGAACACTGAAGCTTTCTTT. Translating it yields CASSHSMNTEAFF.

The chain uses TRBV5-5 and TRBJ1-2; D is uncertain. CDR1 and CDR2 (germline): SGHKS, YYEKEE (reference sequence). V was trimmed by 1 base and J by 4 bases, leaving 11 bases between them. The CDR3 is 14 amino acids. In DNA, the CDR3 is TGTGCCAGCAGCTTGTCACAGAACCTCTATGGCTACACCTTC. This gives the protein CASSLSQNLYGYTF.

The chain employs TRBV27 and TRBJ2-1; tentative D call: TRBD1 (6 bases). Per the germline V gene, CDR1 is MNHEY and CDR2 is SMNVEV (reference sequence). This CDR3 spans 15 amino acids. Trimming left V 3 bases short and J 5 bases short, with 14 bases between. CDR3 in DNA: TGTGCCAGCAGTTTGTTACCAGGGGTCCACAATGAGCAGTTCTTC. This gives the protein CASSLLPGVHNEQFF.

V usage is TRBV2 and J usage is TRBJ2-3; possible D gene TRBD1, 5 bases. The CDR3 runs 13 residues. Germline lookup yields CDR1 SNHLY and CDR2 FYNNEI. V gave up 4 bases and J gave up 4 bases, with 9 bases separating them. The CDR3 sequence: CASSVGRADTQYF. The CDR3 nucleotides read TGTGCCAGCAGTGTGGGCAGGGCAGATACGCAGTATTTT. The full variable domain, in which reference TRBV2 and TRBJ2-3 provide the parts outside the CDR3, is EPEVTQTPSHQVTQMGQEVILRCVPISNHLYFYWYRQILGQKVEFLVSFYNNEISEKSEIFDDQFSVERPDGSNFTLKIRSTKLEDSAMYFCASSVGRADTQYFGPGTRLTVL.

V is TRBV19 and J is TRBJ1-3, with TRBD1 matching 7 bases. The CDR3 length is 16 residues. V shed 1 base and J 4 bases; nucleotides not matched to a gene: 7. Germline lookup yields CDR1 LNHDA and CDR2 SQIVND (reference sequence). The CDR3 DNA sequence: TGTGCCAGTAGTATAGTCCCAGGGGGACCCGGAAACACCATATATTTT. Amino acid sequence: CASSIVPGGPGNTIYF.

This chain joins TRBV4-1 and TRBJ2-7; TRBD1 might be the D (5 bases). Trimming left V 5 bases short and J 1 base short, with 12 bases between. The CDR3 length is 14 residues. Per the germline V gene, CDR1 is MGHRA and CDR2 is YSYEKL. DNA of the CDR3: TGCGCCAGCAGCTTCGGCGACAGTTCCTACGAGCAGTACTTC. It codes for CASSFGDSSYEQYF.